These 14 T cell receptor beta chains share one sample of origin, sequenced in a study of blood T cell repertoires in COVID-19. Repertoires were generated with immunoSEQ multiplex PCR, while TCRdb's copy carries only in-frame clones and drops some. The sample includes under 250,000 clones, about 80% of them seen just once. Source material: PBMCs or T cells enriched from blood (not recorded which). These TCRs come from a middle-aged woman who had been exposed to COVID-19.

V gene TRBV5-8 combines with J gene TRBJ1-6; TRBD1 matches at 7 bases. Losses at the gene ends were 7 bases for V and 8 bases for J; bases not matched to a gene: 15. The CDR3 totals 16 residues. Germline assignment: CDR1 SGHTS and CDR2 YDEGEE. The CDR3 spells CASLALYRGRDSPLHF. The CDR3 nucleotides read TGTGCCAGCCTAGCCCTATACAGGGGAAGGGATTCACCCCTCCACTTT.

The chain employs TRBV5-3 and TRBJ1-5; a weak D match, TRBD1 (5 bases). TRBV5-3 is an ORF; its function is uncertain. This CDR3 spans 14 amino acids. The ends were cut back, 4 bases at V and 11 bases at J, with 19 bases in the middle. CDR3 nucleotide sequence: TGTGCCAGAAGCAGAGCGGGACCCCCGTTGTCCCAGCATTTT. It translates to CARSRAGPPLSQHF.

This chain links TRBV19 with TRBJ1-2; D is unclear. This CDR3 is built from 14 residues. Trimming cost V 4 bases and J 6 bases, with 15 bases left between them. From germline, CDR1 is LNHDA and CDR2 SQIVND (reference sequence). CDR3 sequence (DNA): TGTGCCAGTAGTAGATCGGCTAGTCGGAATGGCTACACCTTC. Residues: CASSRSASRNGYTF.

About this clone: A read error may produce the germline difference seen at one junction end. This chain connects TRBV7-7 to TRBJ2-3, with D possibly matching TRBD2 (6 bases). The CDR3 is made up of 15 amino acids. CDR1 SSHAT and CDR2 FNYEAQ come from the germline V gene (reference sequence). The CDR3 region has the DNA TGTGCTAGCAGCTCCGGTCGGGGGAGCACAGATACGCAGTATTTT. Protein sequence: CASSSGRGSTDTQYF.

The chain combines TRBV5-1 with TRBJ2-1; 7 bases are a match to TRBD1. V was clipped by 1 base and J by 0 bases; unmatched bases: 4. Germline lookup yields CDR1 SGHRS and CDR2 YFSETQ. The CDR3 is 16 amino acids. The CDR3 region is CASSLSQGVSYNEQFF. CDR3 bases: TGCGCCAGCAGCTTGAGTCAGGGGGTCTCCTACAATGAGCAGTTCTTC.

This clone was counted only a few times. The chain combines TRBV6-1 with TRBJ2-5; possible D gene TRBD1, 6 bases. The CDR3 contains 16 residues. With 4 bases removed from V and 5 bases from J, the gap between germline ends came to 20 bases. Germline V lookup: CDR1 MNHNS, CDR2 SASEGT. The CDR3 loop is CASSAGVGRLFETQYF. CDR3 DNA: TGTGCCAGCAGTGCAGGGGTAGGCCGTTTATTCGAGACCCAGTACTTC.

The rearrangement joins TRBV5-1 to TRBJ2-1, with D possibly matching TRBD1 (8 bases). The CDR3 totals 15 residues. V lost 2 bases to trimming and J lost 7 bases, with 16 bases between them. Germline V gene data show CDR1 as SGHRS and CDR2 as YFSETQ. The CDR3 region is CASSLQGGRENEQFF. The CDR3, as DNA: TGCGCCAGCAGCTTACAGGGGGGGCGGGAGAATGAGCAGTTCTTC. The variable domain in full, with the rest retrieved from reference TRBV5-1 and TRBJ2-1, is KAGVTQTPRYLIKTRGQQVTLSCSPISGHRSVSWYQQTPGQGLQFLFEYFSETQRNKGNFPGRFSGRQFSNSRSEMNVSTLELGDSALYLCASSLQGGRENEQFFGPGTRLTVL.

The rearrangement links TRBV28 to TRBJ1-1; 8 bases line up with TRBD1. The CDR3 sequence is 14 residues long. V shed 4 bases, J shed 5 bases, and the junction held 6 bases outside the gene matches. Germline CDR1 and CDR2: MDHEN and SYDVKM. DNA of the CDR3: TGTGCCAGCAGTTCCGGACAGGGCTGGACTGAAGCTTTCTTT. It translates to CASSSGQGWTEAFF.

J is TRBJ2-3 and V is TRBV5-1; 7 bases are shared with TRBD1. Trimming at V came to 6 bases and at J to 1 base, leaving 5 bases not matched to a gene. Germline V gene lookup returns CDR1 SGHRS and CDR2 YFSETQ. The CDR3 length is 14 residues. CDR3 coding DNA: TGCGCCAGCACCCCTGACAGGGGCACAGATACGCAGTATTTT. It codes for CASTPDRGTDTQYF.

The chain employs TRBV7-9 and TRBJ1-4; no reliable D call. The V end was cut by 1 base, the J end by 5 bases, with 8 bases between. Germline V gene lookup returns CDR1 SEHNR and CDR2 FQNEAQ (reference sequence). CDR3 length: 14 amino acids. The chain's CDR3 is CASSLVRVNEKLFF. CDR3 coding DNA: TGTGCCAGCAGCTTAGTGCGGGTCAATGAAAAACTGTTTTTT.

V usage is TRBV24-1 and J usage is TRBJ1-2; D is perhaps TRBD1 (6 bases). Germline V gene data show CDR1 as KGHDR and CDR2 as SFDVKD. This CDR3 region has 15 residues. Deletions cut 3 bases from V and 1 base from J, with 11 bases between. The CDR3, as DNA: TGTGCCACCAGTGATCCCGGACAGATTAACTATGGCTACACCTTC. The encoded protein is CATSDPGQINYGYTF.

The chain has TRBV5-1 and TRBJ1-1; no clear D gene. Trimming pared 4 bases from V and 3 bases from J, leaving 10 bases between. The CDR3 loop spans 13 amino acids. Germline loops: CDR1 SGHRS, CDR2 YFSETQ. The CDR3 loop reads CASSRTADTEAFF. CDR3 DNA sequence: TGCGCCAGCAGCCGTACAGCAGACACTGAAGCTTTCTTT.

The chain couples TRBV2 to TRBJ1-5; 11 bases agree with TRBD1. CDR1 is SNHLY, CDR2 FYNNEI, per germline. The CDR3 spans 14 residues. Trimming removed 5 bases from V and 6 bases from J; junction bases left unmatched: 3. CDR3 region: CASSSDRGRQPQHF. CDR3 DNA sequence: TGTGCCAGCAGTTCGGACAGGGGGCGTCAGCCCCAGCATTTT.

The J gene is TRBJ2-3, the V gene TRBV27; TRBD1 matches at 7 bases. The CDR3 is 12 amino acids. J lost 10 bases, V lost 1 base, and 2 bases had no gene match. CDR1 and CDR2 (germline): MNHEY, SMNVEV (reference sequence). The CDR3, as DNA: TGTGCCAGCAGTTTATATACAGGGGCGCAGTATTTT. Translating gives CASSLYTGAQYF.